This passage covers 32 T cell receptor beta chains from one sample sequenced in a study of CD8 T cells in Susac syndrome (dated by TCRdb to between 2017 and 2020). The method was the immunoSEQ multiplex PCR assay. RNA was extracted with the RNeasy kit and about 0.5 to 1 ug was reverse transcribed using random hexamers. The public reads were reprocessed in TCRdb via fastp at Q25 and MiXCR, keeping in-frame beta chains. CDR3 protein sequences are deduplicated, and each keeps its most common genes and DNA. The sample table holds fewer than 200,000 distinct CDR3 sequences, of which about 95% were seen once. The ten largest account for approximately 0.1% of the sample. The sample taken for sequencing was CD4+ T cells from PBMCs. The receptors were gathered from a human donor in good health.

The chain recombines TRBV3-1 with TRBJ2-5, with D uncertain. Per the germline V gene, CDR1 is LGHDT and CDR2 is YNNKEL (reference sequence). The CDR3 runs 14 residues. Deletions cut 0 bases from V and 7 bases from J, with 12 bases between. The CDR3 spells CASSQERAGRTQYF. As DNA, the CDR3 is TGTGCCAGCAGCCAAGAACGGGCCGGTCGGACCCAGTACTTC.

This clonotype was recorded once. CDR3 DNA: TGTGCCAGCAGCCTACAGGGCCCCACTGAAGCTTTCTTT. This translates into CASSLQGPTEAFF. The V gene is TRBV14, the J gene TRBJ1-1; D is perhaps TRBD1 (6 bases). Trimming cost V 4 bases and J 4 bases, with 10 bases left between them. Germline values: CDR1 SGHDN, CDR2 FVKESK. The CDR3 totals 13 residues.

The chain recombines TRBV28 with TRBJ1-2; 8 positions match TRBD1. The length of the CDR3 is 14 residues. Germline CDR1 is MDHEN and CDR2 is SYDVKM. V dropped 2 bases and J dropped 5; count of bases not matched to a gene: 4. CDR3: CASSLSGQGYGYTF. DNA for the CDR3: TGTGCCAGCAGTTTAAGTGGACAGGGTTATGGCTACACCTTC.

The count of this clonotype is one. This chain connects TRBV4-2 to TRBJ2-6; TRBD2 might be the D (5 bases). V shed 0 bases and J shed 2 bases, with 11 bases lying between them. From germline, CDR1 is LGHNA and CDR2 YNFKEQ. The CDR3 is made up of 17 amino acids. The CDR3 DNA follows: TGTGCCAGCAGCCAAGAATTTGGAGGACCTGGGGCCAACGTCCTGACTTTC. Translation: CASSQEFGGPGANVLTF.

The rearrangement uses TRBV4-1 and TRBJ2-1; a weak D match, TRBD1 (6 bases). V lost 7 bases and J 7 bases, leaving 14 bases between the germline ends. The CDR3 is made up of 13 amino acids. Germline CDR1 MGHRA, CDR2 YSYEKL. The CDR3: CASTSLGGNEQFF. The CDR3 DNA follows: TGCGCCAGCACCTCATTAGGGGGAAATGAGCAGTTCTTC.

This chain uses TRBV3-1 with TRBJ2-1, with 8 bases that match TRBD1. This CDR3 comprises 12 residues. Trimming removed 1 base from V and 14 bases from J; junction bases left unmatched: 4. Germline V gene sequence: CDR1 LGHDT, CDR2 YNNKEL (reference sequence). The DNA of the CDR3 is TGTGCCAGCAGCCAAGGACCGGGACAGGAGTTCTTC. Its protein product is CASSQGPGQEFF.

The rearrangement uses TRBV28 and TRBJ2-3, with 9 bases fitting TRBD2. The germline V gene encodes CDR1 MDHEN and CDR2 SYDVKM. V lost 8 bases, J lost 5 bases, and 17 bases stayed unmatched. The CDR3 spans 17 residues. The CDR3 spells CASGRPWGGREEDTQYF. CDR3 bases: TGTGCCAGCGGGCGGCCTTGGGGCGGGAGGGAAGAAGATACGCAGTATTTT.

The chain links TRBV28 to TRBJ2-3, with D unresolved. CDR1 MDHEN and CDR2 SYDVKM come from the germline V gene. The germline V and J ends were trimmed by 3 bases and 6 bases, with 13 bases remaining between them. CDR3 length equals 14 residues. In DNA, the CDR3 is TGTGCCAGCAGTTTCAATAGGGTATCGGATACGCAGTATTTT. Amino acid sequence: CASSFNRVSDTQYF.

The J gene is TRBJ2-1, the V gene TRBV11-2; 8 bases fit TRBD2. The J segment lost 0 bases and the V segment lost 6 bases, leaving 7 bases of the junction unmatched. CDR1 and CDR2 (germline): SGHAT, FQNNGV. The length of the CDR3 is 16 residues. The chain's CDR3 is CASRPIAGLSYNEQFF. The DNA of the CDR3 is TGTGCCAGCAGACCGATAGCGGGACTCTCCTACAATGAGCAGTTCTTC.

The chain couples TRBV12-3 or TRBV12-4 to TRBJ2-1, with D possibly being TRBD2 (6 bases). The CDR3 loop spans 14 amino acids. With 6 bases removed from V and 6 bases from J, the gap between germline ends came to 15 bases. CDR3 coding DNA: TGTGCCAGCAGCCGGGGACTCGAACTCAATGAGCAGTTCTTC. Translation: CASSRGLELNEQFF.

This chain links TRBV20-1 with TRBJ2-7; D uncertain. With 1 base removed from V and 0 bases from J, the gap between germline ends came to 13 bases. The length of the CDR3 is 15 residues. Germline V gene sequence: CDR1 DFQATT, CDR2 SNEGSKA (reference sequence). CDR3 DNA sequence: TGCAGTGCTAGAGTTGTTCCTTTGAGCTCCTACGAGCAGTACTTC. It codes for CSARVVPLSSYEQYF.

The chain recombines TRBV20-1 with TRBJ2-7, with TRBD2 matching 9 bases. Germline values: CDR1 DFQATT, CDR2 SNEGSKA (reference sequence). Losses at the gene ends were 1 base for V and 10 bases for J; bases not matched to a gene: 14. The CDR3 extends over 15 amino acids. The CDR3 sequence is CSARVRGGSGSPQYF. The CDR3 nucleotides are TGCAGTGCTAGAGTGAGGGGAGGTAGCGGGAGTCCACAGTACTTC.

This chain joins TRBV2 and TRBJ2-4; no reliable D call. Germline values: CDR1 SNHLY, CDR2 FYNNEI. This CDR3 spans 14 amino acids. With 1 base removed from V and 6 bases from J, the gap between germline ends came to 10 bases. The CDR3 nucleotides are TGTGCCAGCAGTGAAGAGGGTCTGGGAAACATTCAGTACTTC. Translation gives CASSEEGLGNIQYF. Based on the CDR3 plus reference TRBV2 and TRBJ2-4, the full variable domain is EPEVTQTPSHQVTQMGQEVILRCVPISNHLYFYWYRQILGQKVEFLVSFYNNEISEKSEIFDDQFSVERPDGSNFTLKIRSTKLEDSAMYFCASSEEGLGNIQYFGAGTRLSVL.

The chain has TRBV7-2 and TRBJ1-1, with D unresolved. The V and J ends lost 1 base and 0 bases respectively, with 9 bases between them. CDR1 SGHTA and CDR2 FQGNSA come from the germline V gene. There are 15 residues in the CDR3. CDR3 nucleotide sequence: TGTGCCAGCAGCTTAGGGATAGGGATGAACACTGAAGCTTTCTTT. Translation: CASSLGIGMNTEAFF.

V is TRBV20-1 and J is TRBJ1-3, with no clear D. There are 12 residues in the CDR3. CDR1 is DFQATT and CDR2 is SNEGSKA in the germline V gene (reference sequence). V was pared by 6 bases and J by 9 bases, with 15 bases between. In DNA form, the CDR3 reads TGCAGTGCCATGACCCCCGGAGGCACCATATATTTT. It yields the protein CSAMTPGGTIYF.

The chain has TRBV29-1 and TRBJ2-7; the D gene is possibly TRBD1 (7 bases). The CDR3 contains 13 residues. V shed 7 bases and J shed 3 bases, with 16 bases lying between them. The germline V gene has CDR1 SQVTM and CDR2 ANQGSEA. CDR3 residues: CSAIRGENYEQYF. Here the CDR3 DNA reads TGCAGCGCCATCAGGGGGGAGAACTACGAGCAGTACTTC.

The chain joins TRBV30 to TRBJ2-2; D is possibly TRBD2 (6 bases). CDR3 length: 15 residues. Per germline, CDR1 GTSNPN and CDR2 SVGIG (reference sequence). Trimming left V 0 bases short and J 5 bases short, with 13 bases between. The CDR3 DNA reads as TGTGCCTGGAGTGTCCTGACTAGTCGAACCGGGGAGCTGTTTTTT. It codes for CAWSVLTSRTGELFF.

This chain uses TRBV16 with TRBJ1-1; no reliable D call. The CDR3 is 15 amino acids. V was pared by 0 bases and J by 1 base, with 9 bases between. Germline V CDR1 and CDR2: KGHSY, FQNENV. The CDR3 DNA is TGTGCCAGCAGCCAATCTCTTGTCTGGAACACTGAAGCTTTCTTT. Protein sequence: CASSQSLVWNTEAFF.

The rearrangement links TRBV5-6 to TRBJ2-3, with 8 bases matching TRBD2. CDR1 and CDR2 from the germline V gene are SGHDT and YYEEEE. The CDR3 is 20 amino acids. V was pared by 4 bases and J by 7 bases, with 26 bases of the junction left unmatched. Here the CDR3 DNA reads TGTGCCAGCAGCCCTCTTCCTAGCGAGCCCGGGACTAGTGGCCCGAATACGCAGTATTTT. Translating gives CASSPLPSEPGTSGPNTQYF.

In this sample, this clonotype turned up once. The rearrangement links TRBV30 to TRBJ1-1; D unresolved. CDR3 length: 12 amino acids. In germline, CDR1 is GTSNPN, CDR2 SVGIG (reference sequence). V lost 3 bases and J 8 bases, leaving 13 bases between the germline ends. CDR3 region: CAWRPDKREAFF. In DNA form, the CDR3 reads TGTGCCTGGAGACCCGACAAGCGGGAAGCTTTCTTT.

The chain combines TRBV28 with TRBJ2-5; 7 nucleotides agree with TRBD2. This CDR3 is 15 amino acids long. CDR1 MDHEN and CDR2 SYDVKM come from the germline V gene. V lost 11 bases, J lost 7 bases, and 19 bases stayed unmatched. The CDR3 nucleotides read TGTGCCTCACTGCAGGGATTAGCGGGCCATGGGACCCAGTACTTC. Its translation is CASLQGLAGHGTQYF.

This clonotype was observed a single time. The V gene is TRBV18, the J gene TRBJ1-5; no clear D. V was shortened by 0 bases and J by 1 base, with 7 bases between the two germline ends. CDR3 size: 15 residues. Germline V gene sequence: CDR1 KGHSH, CDR2 LQKENI. CDR3 sequence (DNA): TGTGCCAGCTCACCACCCGGAAAAAGCAATCAGCCCCAGCATTTT. This codes for CASSPPGKSNQPQHF.

The V gene is TRBV12-3 or TRBV12-4, the J gene TRBJ2-1; D is undetermined. V was trimmed by 5 bases and J by 6 bases, leaving 5 bases between them. This CDR3 is 11 amino acids long. CDR3 amino acids: CASSKSNEQFF. CDR3 bases: TGTGCCAGCAGTAAATCCAATGAGCAGTTCTTC.

CDR3 coding DNA: TGTGCCTGGAGTGTGGCCAGGGCCGCTGAAGCTTTCTTT. Encoded protein: CAWSVARAAEAFF. The rearrangement links TRBV30 to TRBJ1-1; maybe TRBD1 (5 bases). The CDR3 covers 13 residues. Deletions cut 0 bases from V and 6 bases from J, with 11 bases between. Germline V gene data show CDR1 as GTSNPN and CDR2 as SVGIG (reference sequence).

This sequence joins TRBV29-1 and TRBJ2-5, with D unclear. Trimming took off 7 bases at V and 3 bases at J, with 9 bases between the two ends. Germline-derived CDR1 and CDR2 are SQVTM and ANQGSEA. The CDR3 extends over 11 amino acids. The CDR3 DNA reads TGCAGCGGTGGTGGGGAAGAGACCCAGTACTTC. As protein: CSGGGEETQYF.

The rearrangement joins TRBV2 to TRBJ2-7; D remains ambiguous. V lost 4 bases and J 6 bases, leaving 13 bases between the germline ends. The CDR3 is made up of 13 amino acids. CDR1 is SNHLY, CDR2 FYNNEI, per germline. CDR3 sequence reads: CASSGASTSEQYF. The DNA of the CDR3 is TGTGCCAGCAGTGGGGCTAGTACGAGCGAGCAGTACTTC.

This chain joins TRBV29-1 and TRBJ1-4; D gene ambiguous. The CDR3 totals 12 residues. Between the trimmed V and J ends, which lost 7 bases and 7 bases, there was a span of 13 bases. Germline assignment: CDR1 SQVTM and CDR2 ANQGSEA. CDR3 sequence reads: CSAREGGEKLFF. The CDR3 bases are TGCAGCGCCCGCGAGGGTGGTGAAAAACTGTTTTTT.

V and J are TRBV14 and TRBJ1-2; D is undetermined. The CDR3 sequence is 16 residues long. The V end was cut by 3 bases, the J end by 4 bases, with 18 bases between. Germline V lookup: CDR1 SGHDN, CDR2 FVKESK. The CDR3 loop reads CASSQQPGPTVYGYTF. DNA for the CDR3: TGTGCCAGCAGCCAGCAACCGGGCCCTACCGTCTATGGCTACACCTTC.

The chain uses TRBV6-1 and TRBJ2-7; unclear D gene. Germline V CDR1 and CDR2: MNHNS, SASEGT. The CDR3 spans 13 residues. V was pared by 1 base and J by 3 bases, with 7 bases between. The CDR3: CASSEGSRYEQYF. DNA for the CDR3: TGTGCCAGCAGTGAAGGGTCTCGCTACGAGCAGTACTTC.

V usage is TRBV6-1 and J usage is TRBJ1-5; D possibly corresponds to TRBD1 (5 bases). Germline V gene sequence: CDR1 MNHNS, CDR2 SASEGT. The CDR3 has 16 residues. V lost 2 bases, J lost 5 bases, and 16 bases lay in between. CDR3 in amino acids: CASSETGTLADQPQHF. In nucleotides, the CDR3 is TGTGCCAGCAGTGAAACCGGGACTCTTGCCGATCAGCCCCAGCATTTT.

This clonotype was counted a few times. The chain joins TRBV9 to TRBJ2-6; D not certain. Germline V gene sequence: CDR1 SGDLS, CDR2 YYNGEE. CDR3 length equals 13 residues. V was pared by 5 bases and J by 4 bases, with 7 bases between. The CDR3 coding sequence is TGTGCCAGCAGTGTTCCCGGGGCCAACGTCCTGACTTTC. It yields the protein CASSVPGANVLTF.

The chain links TRBV20-1 to TRBJ2-3, with D possibly TRBD2 on 6 matching bases. Germline V gene lookup returns CDR1 DFQATT and CDR2 SNEGSKA (reference sequence). The CDR3 covers 15 residues. The V and J ends lost 0 bases and 5 bases respectively, with 15 bases between them. This CDR3 reads CSARDLTGAGDTQYF. CDR3 DNA: TGCAGTGCTAGAGATCTGACGGGAGCAGGAGATACGCAGTATTTT.